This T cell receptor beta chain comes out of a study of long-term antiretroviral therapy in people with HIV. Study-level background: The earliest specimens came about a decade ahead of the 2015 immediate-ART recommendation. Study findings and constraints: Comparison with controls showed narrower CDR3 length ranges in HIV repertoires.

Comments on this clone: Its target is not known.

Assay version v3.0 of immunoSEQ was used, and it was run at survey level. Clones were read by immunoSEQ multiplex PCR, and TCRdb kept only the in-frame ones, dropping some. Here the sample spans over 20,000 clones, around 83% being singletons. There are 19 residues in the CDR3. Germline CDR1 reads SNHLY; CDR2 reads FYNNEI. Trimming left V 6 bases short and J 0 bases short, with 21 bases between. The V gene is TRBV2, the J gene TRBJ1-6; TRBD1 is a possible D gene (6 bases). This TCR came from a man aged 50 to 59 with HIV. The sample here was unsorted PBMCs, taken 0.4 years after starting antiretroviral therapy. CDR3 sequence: CASSFTQGQTSSYNSPLHF. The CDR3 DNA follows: TGTGCCAGCAGCTTCACGCAAGGACAGACGAGCTCCTATAATTCACCCCTCCACTTT.